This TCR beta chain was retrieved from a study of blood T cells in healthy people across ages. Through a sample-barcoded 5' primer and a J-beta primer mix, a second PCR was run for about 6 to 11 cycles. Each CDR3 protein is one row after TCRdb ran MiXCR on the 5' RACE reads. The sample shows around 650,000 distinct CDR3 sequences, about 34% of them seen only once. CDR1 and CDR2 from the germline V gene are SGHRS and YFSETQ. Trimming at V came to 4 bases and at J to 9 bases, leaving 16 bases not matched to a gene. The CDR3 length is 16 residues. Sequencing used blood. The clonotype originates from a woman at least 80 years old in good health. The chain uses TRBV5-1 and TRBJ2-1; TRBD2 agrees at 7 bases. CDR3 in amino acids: CASSPWGGSPPGEQFF. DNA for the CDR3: TGCGCCAGCAGCCCCTGGGGGGGGTCCCCGCCTGGTGAGCAGTTCTTC.